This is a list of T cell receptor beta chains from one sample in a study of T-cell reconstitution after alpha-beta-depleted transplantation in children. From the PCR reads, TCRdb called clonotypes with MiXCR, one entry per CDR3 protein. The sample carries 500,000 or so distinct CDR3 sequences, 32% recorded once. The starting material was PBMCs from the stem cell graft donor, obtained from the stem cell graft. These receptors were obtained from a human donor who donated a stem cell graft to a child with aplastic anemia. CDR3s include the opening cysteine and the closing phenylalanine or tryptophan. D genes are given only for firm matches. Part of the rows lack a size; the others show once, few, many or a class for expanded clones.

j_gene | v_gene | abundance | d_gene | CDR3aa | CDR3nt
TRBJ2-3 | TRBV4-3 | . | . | CASATGPSTDTQYF | TGCGCCAGCGCGACAGGCCCTAGCACAGATACGCAGTATTTT
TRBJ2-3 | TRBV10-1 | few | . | CASSISLGLGDTQYF | TGCGCCAGCAGCATCTCCTTAGGGTTGGGAGATACGCAGTATTTT
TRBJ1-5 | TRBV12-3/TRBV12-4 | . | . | CASSVSMIPSGQPQHF | TGTGCCAGCAGTGTGAGCATGATCCCGTCCGGTCAGCCCCAGCATTTT
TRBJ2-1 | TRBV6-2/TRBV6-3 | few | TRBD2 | CASRPKGLAGVNGNEQFF | TGTGCCAGCAGACCAAAGGGACTAGCGGGAGTGAATGGCAATGAGCAGTTCTTC
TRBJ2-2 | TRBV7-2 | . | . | CASSRGRSITGELFF | TGTGCCAGCAGCAGAGGACGGAGTATCACCGGGGAGCTGTTTTTT
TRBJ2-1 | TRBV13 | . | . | CASSLEGGEAHYNEQFF | TGTGCCAGCAGCTTAGAGGGGGGGGAGGCTCATTACAATGAGCAGTTCTTC
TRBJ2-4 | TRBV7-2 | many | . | CASSLGGQLAKNIQYF | TGTGCCAGCAGCTTAGGCGGACAGTTAGCCAAAAACATTCAGTACTTC
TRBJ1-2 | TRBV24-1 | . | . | CASTGIYGYTF | TGTGCCTCAACAGGAATCTATGGCTACACCTTC
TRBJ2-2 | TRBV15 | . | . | CATSREYSGELFF | TGTGCCACCAGCAGAGAGTACTCCGGGGAGCTGTTTTTT
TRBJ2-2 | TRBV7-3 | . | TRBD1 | CASSSGGTGNTGELFF | TGTGCCAGCAGCTCCGGAGGGACAGGGAACACCGGGGAGCTGTTTTTT
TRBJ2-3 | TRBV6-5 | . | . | CASSYSITGSRADTQYF | TGTGCCAGCAGTTACTCGATCACGGGGTCGCGGGCAGATACGCAGTATTTT
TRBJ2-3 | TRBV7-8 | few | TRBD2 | CASSRTSGSGTDTQYF | TGTGCCAGCAGCCGGACTAGCGGGAGTGGCACAGATACGCAGTATTTT
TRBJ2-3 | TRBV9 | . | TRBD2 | CASSVNGEGSTDTQYF | TGTGCCAGCAGCGTAAACGGGGAGGGTAGCACAGATACGCAGTATTTT
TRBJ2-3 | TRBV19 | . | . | CASSTHLEDTQYF | TGTGCCAGTAGTACCCACCTGGAAGATACGCAGTATTTT
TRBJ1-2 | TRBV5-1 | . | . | CASSPTDRMLDVYTF | TGCGCCAGCAGCCCAACTGACAGGATGCTAGATGTCTACACCTTC
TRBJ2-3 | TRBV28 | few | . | CASGSSTDTQYF | TGTGCCAGCGGCTCGAGCACAGATACGCAGTATTTT
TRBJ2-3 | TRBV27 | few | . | CASSRGLDTQYF | TGTGCCAGCAGTAGGGGACTGGATACGCAGTATTTT
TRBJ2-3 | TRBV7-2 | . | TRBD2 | CASSPHPSGTSTDTQYF | TGTGCCAGCAGCCCCCACCCTAGCGGGACAAGCACAGATACGCAGTATTTT
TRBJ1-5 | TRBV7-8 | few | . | CASSPSGTAQLPQHF | TGTGCCAGCAGTCCATCCGGGACGGCCCAGCTGCCCCAGCATTTT
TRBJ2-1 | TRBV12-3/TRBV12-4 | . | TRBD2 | CASSLPPTERGLYNEQFF | TGTGCCAGCAGCCTTCCGCCAACCGAGCGGGGGCTATACAATGAGCAGTTCTTC
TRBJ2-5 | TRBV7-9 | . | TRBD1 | CASHWAGGQYF | TGTGCCAGCCACTGGGCAGGGGGCCAGTACTTC
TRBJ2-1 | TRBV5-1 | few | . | CASSRQTNEQFF | TGCGCCAGCAGTAGGCAGACCAATGAGCAGTTCTTC
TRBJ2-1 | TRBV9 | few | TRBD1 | CASSVVVTGTNEQFF | TGTGCCAGCAGCGTAGTTGTGACAGGGACGAATGAGCAGTTCTTC
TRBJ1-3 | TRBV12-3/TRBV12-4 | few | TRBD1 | CASSPGQPRNTIYF | TGTGCCAGCAGCCCGGGACAGCCCAGAAACACCATATATTTT
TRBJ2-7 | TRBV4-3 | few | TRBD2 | CASSQDSGRGVYEQYF | TGCGCCAGCAGCCAGGATAGCGGGAGAGGGGTCTACGAGCAGTACTTC
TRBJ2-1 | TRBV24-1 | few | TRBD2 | CATSDPSGRNNEQFF | TGTGCCACCAGTGATCCTAGCGGGAGGAACAATGAGCAGTTCTTC
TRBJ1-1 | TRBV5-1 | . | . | CASSTWTGTNTEAFF | TGCGCCAGCAGCACATGGACGGGAACCAACACTGAAGCTTTCTTT
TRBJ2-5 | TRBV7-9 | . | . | CASSSPGPEETQYF | TGTGCCAGCAGCTCCCCGGGCCCCGAAGAGACCCAGTACTTC
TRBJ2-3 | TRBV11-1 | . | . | CASSHKRSMGGQYADTQYF | TGTGCCAGCAGCCATAAGAGGAGTATGGGAGGTCAATACGCAGATACGCAGTATTTT
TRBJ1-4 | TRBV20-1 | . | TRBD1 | CSARTGGGYEKLFF | TGCAGTGCTCGGACAGGGGGCGGATATGAAAAACTGTTTTTT
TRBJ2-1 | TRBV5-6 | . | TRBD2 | CASSLGTSGPSSYNEQFF | TGTGCCAGCAGCTTGGGGACTAGCGGGCCGAGCTCCTACAATGAGCAGTTCTTC
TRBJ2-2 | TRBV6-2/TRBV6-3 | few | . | CASSRPGELFF | TGTGCCAGCAGTCGACCCGGGGAGCTGTTTTTT
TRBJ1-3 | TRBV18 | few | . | CASSPPYLSGNTIYF | TGTGCCAGCTCACCACCTTATTTGTCTGGAAACACCATATATTTT
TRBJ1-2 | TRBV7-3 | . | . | CASSLTGIGNWGYTF | TGTGCCAGCAGCTTAACAGGGATCGGTAACTGGGGCTACACCTTC
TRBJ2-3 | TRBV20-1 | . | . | CSAVVRDTQYF | TGCAGTGCAGTTGTAAGGGATACGCAGTATTTT
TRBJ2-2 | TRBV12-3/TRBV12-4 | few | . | CASSDYTSNTGELFF | TGTGCCAGCAGCGACTATACCTCGAACACCGGGGAGCTGTTTTTT
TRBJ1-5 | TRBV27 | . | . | CASSRELTPGLINQPQHF | TGTGCCAGCAGTCGAGAATTAACACCGGGACTTATAAATCAGCCCCAGCATTTT
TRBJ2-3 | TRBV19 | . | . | CASSVFGSTDTQYF | TGTGCCAGTAGTGTCTTCGGGAGTACAGATACGCAGTATTTT
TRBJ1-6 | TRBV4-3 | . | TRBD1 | CASSQDPGQYNSPLHF | TGCGCCAGCAGCCAAGATCCGGGACAGTATAATTCACCCCTCCACTTT
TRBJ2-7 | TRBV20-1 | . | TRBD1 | CSAGTGGIDEQYF | TGCAGTGCTGGGACAGGGGGCATCGACGAGCAGTACTTC
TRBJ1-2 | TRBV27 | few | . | CASSPVGGDYGYTF | TGTGCCAGCAGCCCCGTGGGGGGAGACTATGGCTACACCTTC
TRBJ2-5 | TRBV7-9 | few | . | CASSLVGEETQYF | TGTGCCAGCAGCTTAGTCGGTGAAGAGACCCAGTACTTC
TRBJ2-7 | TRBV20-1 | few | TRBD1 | CSARGTVTYEQYF | TGCAGTGCTAGGGGGACAGTGACCTACGAGCAGTACTTC
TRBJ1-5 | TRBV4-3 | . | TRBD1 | CASSQDRDRITQPQHF | TGCGCCAGCAGCCAAGATAGGGACAGGATTACGCAGCCCCAGCATTTT
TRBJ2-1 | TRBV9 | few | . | CASSADGPSYNEQFF | TGTGCCAGCAGCGCGGACGGTCCCTCCTACAATGAGCAGTTCTTC
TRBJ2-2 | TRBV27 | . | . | CAVSAARLNTGELFF | TGTGCCGTATCAGCGGCGCGACTTAACACCGGGGAGCTGTTTTTT
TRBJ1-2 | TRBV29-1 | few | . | CSVDVRAGYTF | TGCAGCGTTGACGTTCGGGCGGGCTACACCTTC
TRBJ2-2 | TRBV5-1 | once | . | CASSLVGVGTGELFF | TGCGCCAGCAGCTTGGTCGGGGTAGGCACCGGGGAGCTGTTTTTT
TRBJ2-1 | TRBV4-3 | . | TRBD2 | CASSLNHGASGRTNEQFF | TGCGCCAGCAGCCTCAACCACGGGGCTAGCGGGAGGACCAATGAGCAGTTCTTC
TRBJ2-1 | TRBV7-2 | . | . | CASSLPSGDFDRNEQFF | TGTGCCAGCAGCTTACCCTCAGGCGACTTTGACAGAAATGAGCAGTTCTTC
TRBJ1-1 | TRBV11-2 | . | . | CASSLESLITSMNTEAFF | TGTGCCAGCAGCTTAGAAAGCCTGATAACCAGCATGAACACTGAAGCTTTCTTT
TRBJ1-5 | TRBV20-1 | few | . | CSASNWGQDQPQHF | TGCAGTGCTAGTAATTGGGGGCAGGATCAGCCCCAGCATTTT
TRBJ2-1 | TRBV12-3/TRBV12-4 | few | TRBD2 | CASRASGRFANEQFF | TGTGCCAGCAGGGCTAGCGGGAGGTTCGCGAATGAGCAGTTCTTC
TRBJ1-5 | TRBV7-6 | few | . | CASSLGQGGSQPQHF | TGTGCCAGCAGCTTAGGGCAGGGAGGTTCTCAGCCCCAGCATTTT
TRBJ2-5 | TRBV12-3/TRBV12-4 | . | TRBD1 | CASSSGTGDGADQYF | TGTGCCAGCAGTTCCGGGACAGGGGATGGGGCAGACCAGTACTTC
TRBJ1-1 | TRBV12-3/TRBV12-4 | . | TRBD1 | CASSSTQGAVSMNTEAFF | TGTGCCAGCAGTTCCACTCAGGGGGCGGTGAGCATGAACACTGAAGCTTTCTTT
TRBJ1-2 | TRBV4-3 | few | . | CASSQEVGSNYGYTF | TGCGCCAGCAGCCAAGAGGTGGGCAGTAACTATGGCTACACCTTC
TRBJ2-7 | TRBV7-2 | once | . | CASSSRQAIYEQYF | TGTGCCAGCAGCTCCCGACAGGCGATCTACGAGCAGTACTTC
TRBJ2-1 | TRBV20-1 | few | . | CSAPGRTRTYNEQFF | TGCAGTGCGCCGGGGAGAACAAGGACTTACAATGAGCAGTTCTTC